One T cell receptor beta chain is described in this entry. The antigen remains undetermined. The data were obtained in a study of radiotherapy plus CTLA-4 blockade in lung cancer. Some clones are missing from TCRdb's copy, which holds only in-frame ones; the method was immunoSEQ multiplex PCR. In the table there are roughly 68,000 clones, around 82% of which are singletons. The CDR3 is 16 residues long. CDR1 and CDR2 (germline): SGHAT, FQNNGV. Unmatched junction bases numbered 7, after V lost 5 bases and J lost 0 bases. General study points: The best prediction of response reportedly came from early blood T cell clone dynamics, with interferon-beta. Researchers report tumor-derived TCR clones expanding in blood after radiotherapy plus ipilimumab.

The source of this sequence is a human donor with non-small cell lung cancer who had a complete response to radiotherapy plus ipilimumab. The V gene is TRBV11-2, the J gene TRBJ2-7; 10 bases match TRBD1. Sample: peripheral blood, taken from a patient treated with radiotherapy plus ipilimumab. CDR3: CASSLLGQGSSYEQYF. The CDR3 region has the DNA TGTGCCAGCAGCCTCCTGGGACAGGGGAGCTCCTACGAGCAGTACTTC.